This T cell receptor (beta chain) was profiled in a study of blood T cell repertoires in COVID-19 (dated by TCRdb to 2018 to 2020). For context, the study as a whole: Collaborator samples came from the United States, Italy and Spain and covered acute and convalescent phases of COVID-19. A de-identified subject ID, COVID-19 status, age in years and sex were almost always included in the sample metadata. A freely available public database, intended as a resource for researchers studying the immune response to SARS-CoV-2, is where the repertoires were released. The prospective study material was composed of cDNA or gDNA derived from T cells, B-cell-depleted T cells, or PBMCs. The dataset comprised deeply sampled blood TCRbeta repertoires from subjects exposed to, actively infected with, or recovered from COVID-19. HLA class I and class II types, where available, came from metadata supplied by the sample provider rather than from assay-based typing. Samples were obtained from the ongoing ImmuneRACE study (first 160 participants) and from some 1,300 subjects provided by 6 global collaborators. What the research found in general, with its limitations: Clinical and demographic metadata were provided uncurated, with the amount varying by source and participant.

TCRbeta CDR3 regions were amplified from genomic DNA by means of the immunoSEQ Assay, a bias-controlled multiplex PCR. The study's own analysis went as follows. The number of nucleated cells in each sample was estimated by amplification of reference gene primers within the assay. To quantify the absolute abundance of each unique TCRbeta CDR3 rearrangement, sequence reads were collapsed and filtered. Productive Simpson clonality was computed per sample as the square root of Simpson's diversity index over productive rearrangements. TCRdb mirrors the immuneACCESS table, restricted to in-frame sequences. Some clones are absent from its copies; in checked studies, under half trace to an unresolved V gene, and the reason for the others is unknown. The V and J calls and clone size were taken over from that table, and D and trimming were inferred from the DNA. Here the sample has about 220,000 clones; under 90% occur a single time. The ten largest clonotypes hold under 3.5% of the sample.

In the prospective study, participants were roughly 18 to 100 years old, resided in about two dozen geographic areas of the United States, and were enrolled through a virtual design. Cohort assignment in the prospective study relied on participant-reported clinical history from a screening survey and a study questionnaire. Recovered participants in ImmuneRACE Cohort 3 were defined as having two consecutive negative NP/OP PCR tests, clearance from a healthcare professional, or resolution of symptoms. Mobile phlebotomists in the prospective study collected whole blood, serum and a nasopharyngeal or oropharyngeal swab from every participant. Prospective study participants could optionally give additional blood draws and questionnaires over an approximately 2-month period. Blood samples from the prospective study were shipped frozen or at room temperature prior to DNA extraction. The cysteine opens and the phenylalanine closes a CDR3 of 15 amino acids. The entry retains the CDR3 DNA only, 45 bases that are in frame from base 1. The germline V end is reduced by 4 bases and the J end by 5 bases; junction bases left unmatched: 8. Based on the germline V gene, the CDR1 and CDR2 sequences are SGDLS and YYNGEE.

This clone has a single count. It has no known antigen specificity. No base-level quality is on record; no much larger clone is a single base apart. The rearranged segments are TRBV9 and TRBJ1-4; 7 middle bases align to TRBD1. Source material: PBMCs or T cells enriched from blood (not recorded which). This receptor was obtained from a woman in her fifties or sixties who had recovered from COVID-19. The DNA sequence is given as TGTGCCAGCAGCTTCTCCGGGACAGTGAATGAAAAACTGTTTTTT. This gives the protein CASSFSGTVNEKLFF.